This is a list of T cell receptor beta chains from one sample in a study of CD8 T cells in ankylosing spondylitis. Via MiXCR, TCRdb re-called the 5' RACE reads, giving one row per CDR3 protein. The sample contains more than 250,000 distinct CDR3 sequences, more than 9% of which appear only once. The sample comprised blood, either unsorted or a sorted T cell fraction (not recorded which). The receptors here all came from a female donor with ankylosing spondylitis or in good health (not recorded which). CDR3s include the opening cysteine and the closing phenylalanine or tryptophan. D genes are given only for firm matches. For some rows the clone size is stated as once, few or many, or as a class when expanded; others skip it.

v_gene: TRBV20-1
abundance: -
d_gene: -
j_gene: TRBJ2-1
CDR3aa: CSALPDGRSYNEQFF
CDR3nt: TGCAGTGCCCTACCCGACGGCCGCTCCTACAATGAGCAGTTCTTC

v_gene: TRBV9
abundance: few
d_gene: TRBD2
j_gene: TRBJ2-1
CDR3aa: CASSATPWTSKQFF
CDR3nt: TGTGCCAGCAGCGCCACTCCCTGGACTAGTAAGCAGTTCTTC

v_gene: TRBV20-1
abundance: many
d_gene: TRBD1
j_gene: TRBJ1-1
CDR3aa: CSARDGRGRSTEAFF
CDR3nt: TGCAGTGCTAGAGATGGCAGGGGGCGAAGTACTGAAGCTTTCTTT

v_gene: TRBV7-3
abundance: -
d_gene: TRBD2
j_gene: TRBJ2-1
CDR3aa: CASGGVVWNEQFF
CDR3nt: TGTGCCAGTGGGGGGGTAGTATGGAATGAGCAGTTCTTC

v_gene: TRBV20-1
abundance: many
d_gene: -
j_gene: TRBJ2-7
CDR3aa: CSAGLAVYEQYF
CDR3nt: TGCAGTGCTGGATTAGCCGTCTACGAGCAGTACTTC

v_gene: TRBV29-1
abundance: many
d_gene: TRBD1
j_gene: TRBJ2-1
CDR3aa: CSVQTVDYRDRGIVRYNEQFF
CDR3nt: TGCAGCGTTCAAACGGTAGACTACCGGGACAGGGGAATAGTTCGCTACAATGAGCAGTTCTTC

v_gene: TRBV5-1
abundance: -
d_gene: -
j_gene: TRBJ2-2
CDR3aa: CASSLELGLNTGELFF
CDR3nt: TGCGCCAGCAGCTTGGAGCTGGGATTGAACACCGGGGAGCTGTTTTTT

v_gene: TRBV4-3
abundance: many
d_gene: -
j_gene: TRBJ2-2
CDR3aa: CASSQASFYTGELFF
CDR3nt: TGCGCCAGCAGCCAAGCTTCCTTCTACACCGGGGAGCTGTTTTTT

v_gene: TRBV7-2
abundance: few
d_gene: TRBD2
j_gene: TRBJ2-1
CDR3aa: CASSLNGRGYNEQFF
CDR3nt: TGTGCCAGCAGCTTAAACGGGAGGGGATACAATGAGCAGTTCTTC

v_gene: TRBV20-1
abundance: many
d_gene: -
j_gene: TRBJ2-7
CDR3aa: CSARESEPDYLSYEQYF
CDR3nt: TGCAGTGCTAGAGAGTCTGAACCGGACTATCTCTCCTACGAGCAGTACTTC

v_gene: TRBV28
abundance: -
d_gene: TRBD1
j_gene: TRBJ1-1
CDR3aa: CASRRTGKNTEAFF
CDR3nt: TGTGCCAGCAGGAGGACAGGAAAGAACACTGAAGCTTTCTTT

v_gene: TRBV5-5
abundance: few
d_gene: -
j_gene: TRBJ2-7
CDR3aa: CASSTLPSYEQYF
CDR3nt: TGTGCCAGCAGCACCCTCCCTAGCTACGAGCAGTACTTC

v_gene: TRBV10-3
abundance: many
d_gene: TRBD1
j_gene: TRBJ2-3
CDR3aa: CAISDATGATDTQYF
CDR3nt: TGTGCCATCAGTGATGCGACAGGGGCGACAGATACGCAGTATTTT

v_gene: TRBV7-7
abundance: -
d_gene: -
j_gene: TRBJ2-7
CDR3aa: CASSFRDPPAAPYEQYF
CDR3nt: TGTGCTAGCAGCTTCCGGGACCCACCTGCGGCCCCCTACGAGCAGTACTTC

v_gene: TRBV7-2
abundance: many
d_gene: -
j_gene: TRBJ2-7
CDR3aa: CASTISQDSPYEQYF
CDR3nt: TGTGCCAGCACCATATCTCAGGACAGCCCCTACGAGCAGTACTTC

v_gene: TRBV3-1
abundance: few
d_gene: -
j_gene: TRBJ2-3
CDR3aa: CASSQGRIPDTQYF
CDR3nt: TGTGCCAGCAGCCAGGGGCGGATCCCAGATACGCAGTATTTT

v_gene: TRBV6-5
abundance: many
d_gene: TRBD2
j_gene: TRBJ2-1
CDR3aa: CASSYSLAGKRNEQFF
CDR3nt: TGTGCCAGCAGTTACTCGCTAGCGGGGAAACGAAATGAGCAGTTCTTC

v_gene: TRBV20-1
abundance: many
d_gene: -
j_gene: TRBJ2-3
CDR3aa: CSAASVPGHTTDTQYF
CDR3nt: TGCAGTGCCGCTAGTGTCCCGGGACACACCACAGATACGCAGTATTTT

v_gene: TRBV5-8
abundance: few
d_gene: -
j_gene: TRBJ1-5
CDR3aa: CASSSGGGGGNQPQHF
CDR3nt: TGTGCCAGCAGCTCTGGGGGGGGCGGAGGCAATCAGCCCCAGCATTTT

v_gene: TRBV20-1
abundance: -
d_gene: TRBD2
j_gene: TRBJ2-7
CDR3aa: CSADMGEGITEQYF
CDR3nt: TGCAGTGCTGATATGGGGGAGGGGATTACCGAGCAGTACTTC

v_gene: TRBV7-6
abundance: -
d_gene: -
j_gene: TRBJ2-3
CDR3aa: CASSLERRGMGADTQYF
CDR3nt: TGTGCCAGCAGCTTAGAACGTCGCGGGATGGGGGCAGATACGCAGTATTTT

v_gene: TRBV10-3
abundance: -
d_gene: -
j_gene: TRBJ1-1
CDR3aa: CAIIGMEGTEAFF
CDR3nt: TGTGCCATCATAGGAATGGAGGGGACTGAAGCTTTCTTT

v_gene: TRBV7-2
abundance: many
d_gene: TRBD2
j_gene: TRBJ2-1
CDR3aa: CASSFLGLADNNEQFF
CDR3nt: TGTGCCAGCAGCTTCCTGGGACTAGCGGACAACAATGAGCAGTTCTTC

v_gene: TRBV11-2
abundance: many
d_gene: -
j_gene: TRBJ2-2
CDR3aa: CASSLVGQVRDTGELFF
CDR3nt: TGTGCCAGCAGCTTAGTCGGGCAGGTGCGTGACACCGGGGAGCTGTTTTTT

v_gene: TRBV20-1
abundance: many
d_gene: TRBD2
j_gene: TRBJ2-3
CDR3aa: CSAALAGGSTDTQYF
CDR3nt: TGCAGTGCCGCTCTAGCGGGAGGGAGCACAGATACGCAGTATTTT

v_gene: TRBV7-2
abundance: many
d_gene: -
j_gene: TRBJ2-7
CDR3aa: CASSYSLTGDEQYF
CDR3nt: TGTGCCAGCAGCTACAGCCTAACCGGGGACGAGCAGTACTTC

v_gene: TRBV12-3/TRBV12-4
abundance: many
d_gene: -
j_gene: TRBJ2-3
CDR3aa: CASSFFGGADTQYF
CDR3nt: TGTGCCAGCAGTTTTTTTGGAGGGGCAGATACGCAGTATTTT

v_gene: TRBV4-1
abundance: many
d_gene: TRBD2
j_gene: TRBJ2-2
CDR3aa: CASSQDRLAGGLGTGELFF
CDR3nt: TGCGCCAGCAGCCAAGATCGACTAGCGGGGGGGCTTGGCACCGGGGAGCTGTTTTTT

v_gene: TRBV5-1
abundance: many
d_gene: -
j_gene: TRBJ1-1
CDR3aa: CASSPQSGRNTEAFF
CDR3nt: TGCGCCAGCAGCCCCCAATCCGGGCGGAACACTGAAGCTTTCTTT

v_gene: TRBV6-1
abundance: few
d_gene: -
j_gene: TRBJ2-5
CDR3aa: CASSVATQYF
CDR3nt: TGTGCCAGCAGTGTAGCGACCCAGTACTTC

v_gene: TRBV20-1
abundance: many
d_gene: -
j_gene: TRBJ1-1
CDR3aa: CSATSGPYTEAFF
CDR3nt: TGCAGTGCTACAAGCGGACCCTACACTGAAGCTTTCTTT